The 8 T cell receptor beta chains below all came from one sample that was sequenced in a study of CD8 T cells in ankylosing spondylitis. A single record per CDR3 protein comes from TCRdb applying MiXCR to the 5' RACE reads. The sample records approximately 46,000 distinct CDR3 sequences, around 10% being singletons. Specimen: blood, either unsorted or a sorted T cell fraction (not recorded which). These receptors came from a male donor with ankylosing spondylitis or in good health (not recorded which).

Points on this clonotype: It may be a read error: a sequence one base away is much more abundant. V and J are TRBV10-3 and TRBJ2-5, with a weak D call TRBD1 (6 bases). The CDR3 spans 12 residues. Germline V gene sequence: CDR1 ENHRY, CDR2 SYGVKD. CDR3 DNA: TGTACCATCAGTTGGGACATGCAGACCCAGTACTTC. Encoded protein: CTISWDMQTQYF.

The rearrangement joins TRBV7-6 to TRBJ2-5; no clear D. Trimming took off 5 bases at V and 1 base at J, with 11 bases between the two ends. The CDR3 runs 14 residues. Per the germline V gene, CDR1 is SGHVS and CDR2 is FNYEAQ. In DNA form, the CDR3 reads TGTGCCAGCAGCATTCGACCCCTCCAAGAGACCCAGTACTTC. It encodes CASSIRPLQETQYF.

This clonotype was recorded many times. J is TRBJ2-7 and V is TRBV6-1; TRBD1 might be the D (7 bases). CDR1 and CDR2 (germline): MNHNS, SASEGT. The ends were cut back, 7 bases at V and 6 bases at J, with 16 bases in the middle. The CDR3 spans 13 residues. The CDR3 spells CASKEGAGGEQYF. Written as DNA, the CDR3 is TGTGCCAGCAAGGAGGGGGCTGGGGGCGAGCAGTACTTC.

V usage is TRBV5-1 and J usage is TRBJ1-1; maybe TRBD1 (6 bases). The CDR3 consists of 15 residues. Germline CDR1 SGHRS, CDR2 YFSETQ. Between the trimmed V and J ends, which lost 4 bases and 5 bases, there was a span of 18 bases. CDR3 region: CASSGNGGLGTEAFF. Written as DNA, the CDR3 is TGCGCCAGCAGCGGAAACGGGGGGCTCGGAACTGAAGCTTTCTTT.

This clonotype has ten or more counts. The V gene is TRBV15, the J gene TRBJ2-6; TRBD1 agrees at 8 bases. Germline lookup yields CDR1 LNHNV and CDR2 YYDKDF (reference sequence). CDR3 length: 16 residues. Trimming cost V 3 bases and J 2 bases; bases outside gene matches: 3. The CDR3 DNA reads as TGTGCCACCAGCAGGGACAGGGAAGCTGGGGCCAACGTCCTGACTTTC. Translating it yields CATSRDREAGANVLTF.

Many counts were recorded for this clonotype. The chain uses TRBV4-2 and TRBJ1-6, with D possibly being TRBD1 (5 bases). This CDR3 contains 14 residues. The V gene lost 2 bases and the J gene lost 7 bases, with 9 bases spanning the gap. Germline CDR1 is LGHNA and CDR2 is YNFKEQ. The chain's CDR3 is CASSQQNRNSPLHF. In DNA form, the CDR3 reads TGTGCCAGCAGCCAACAGAACAGGAATTCACCCCTCCACTTT.

This clonotype was counted many times. The V and J genes are TRBV7-9 and TRBJ2-2; D not certain. This CDR3 is built from 11 residues. Deletions cut 8 bases from V and 1 base from J, with 2 bases between. Per the germline V gene, CDR1 is SEHNR and CDR2 is FQNEAQ (reference sequence). The CDR3 loop reads CASGNTGELFF. The CDR3 bases are TGTGCCAGCGGGAACACCGGGGAGCTGTTTTTT.

There are many counts of this clonotype. The chain has TRBV12-3 or TRBV12-4 and TRBJ2-1; D gene unclear. V was cut by 2 bases and J by 3 bases, with 5 bases left in between. The length of the CDR3 is 13 residues. The CDR3: CASSLTVYNEQFF. As DNA, the CDR3 is TGTGCCAGCAGTTTAACGGTCTACAATGAGCAGTTCTTC.